This T cell receptor (beta chain) was captured in a study of shared clonotypes between healthy human individuals. With V trimmed by 4 bases and J by 6 bases, 2 bases remained unmatched. Looked up from germline, CDR1 is LNHDA and CDR2 is SQIVND (reference sequence). The CDR3 extends over 13 amino acids. To note about this clone: In the same sample, other DNA sequences code for this CDR3.

Profiling relied on immunoSEQ multiplex PCR, and the TCRdb table lists in-frame clones only, not all of them. The data hold more than 2 million clones, with 80% to 95% observed a single time. Naivety among CD8 cells was defined by CD45RO negativity and positive CCR7 selection, thereby excluding terminally differentiated effector memory CD45RA+ cells. The specimen sequenced was naive CD8+ T cells from PBMCs. The chain couples TRBV19 to TRBJ2-1, with 8 positions matching TRBD1. The receptor was derived from a man aged 18 to 30 in good health. Some clones in this sample may be carry-over from other donors' samples. The CDR3 nucleotides are TGTGCCAGTAGTAATACAGGGGGCAATGAGCAGTTCTTC. Translation: CASSNTGGNEQFF.